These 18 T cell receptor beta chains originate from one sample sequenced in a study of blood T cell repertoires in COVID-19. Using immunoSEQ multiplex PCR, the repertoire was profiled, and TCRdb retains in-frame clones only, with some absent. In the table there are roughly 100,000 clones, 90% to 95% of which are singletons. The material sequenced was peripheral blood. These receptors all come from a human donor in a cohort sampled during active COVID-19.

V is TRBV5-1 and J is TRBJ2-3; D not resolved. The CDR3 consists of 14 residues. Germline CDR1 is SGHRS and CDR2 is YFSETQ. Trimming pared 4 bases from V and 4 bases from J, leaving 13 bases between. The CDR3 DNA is TGCGCCAGCAGCGGCTCGACTCAATCAGATACGCAGTATTTT. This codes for CASSGSTQSDTQYF.

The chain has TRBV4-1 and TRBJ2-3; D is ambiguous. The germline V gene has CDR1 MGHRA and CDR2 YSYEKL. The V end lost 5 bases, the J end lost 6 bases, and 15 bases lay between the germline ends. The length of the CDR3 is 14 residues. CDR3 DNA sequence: TGCGCCAGCAGCTCCATATCAAGCGCCGATACGCAGTATTTT. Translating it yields CASSSISSADTQYF.

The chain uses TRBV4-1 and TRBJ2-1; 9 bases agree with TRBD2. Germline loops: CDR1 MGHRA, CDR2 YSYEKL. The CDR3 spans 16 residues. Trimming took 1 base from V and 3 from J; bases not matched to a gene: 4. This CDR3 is CASSQAGTSLYNEQFF. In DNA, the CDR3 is TGCGCCAGCAGCCAAGCCGGGACTAGCCTCTACAATGAGCAGTTCTTC.

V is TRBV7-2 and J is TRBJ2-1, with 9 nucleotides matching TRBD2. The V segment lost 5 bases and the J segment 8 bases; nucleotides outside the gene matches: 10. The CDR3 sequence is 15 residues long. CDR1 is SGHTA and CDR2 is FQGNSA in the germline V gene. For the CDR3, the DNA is TGTGCCAGCAGCCATCCTCTAGCGGGAACCCATGAGCAGTTCTTC. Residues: CASSHPLAGTHEQFF.

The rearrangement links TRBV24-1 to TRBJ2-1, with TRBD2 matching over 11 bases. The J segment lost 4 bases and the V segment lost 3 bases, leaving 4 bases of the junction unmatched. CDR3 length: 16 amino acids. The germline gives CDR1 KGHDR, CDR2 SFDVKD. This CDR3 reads CATSDPGTSGYNEQFF. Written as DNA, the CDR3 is TGTGCCACCAGTGATCCCGGGACTAGCGGATACAATGAGCAGTTCTTC.

DNA of the CDR3: TGTGCCAGCAGTGAGAGGCTAGCGGGGAGCAATACGCAGTATTTT. Protein product: CASSERLAGSNTQYF. This chain links TRBV6-1 with TRBJ2-3; 9 nucleotides line up with TRBD2. Per germline, CDR1 MNHNS and CDR2 SASEGT. With V trimmed by 3 bases and J by 7 bases, 8 bases remained unmatched. This CDR3 comprises 15 residues.

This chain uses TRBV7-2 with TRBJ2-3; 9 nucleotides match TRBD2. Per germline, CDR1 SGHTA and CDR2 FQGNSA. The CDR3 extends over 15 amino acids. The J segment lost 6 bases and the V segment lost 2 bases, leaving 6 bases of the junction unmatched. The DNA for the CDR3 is TGTGCCAGCAGCTTAAGCGCGGGGGGGCGCGATACGCAGTATTTT. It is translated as CASSLSAGGRDTQYF. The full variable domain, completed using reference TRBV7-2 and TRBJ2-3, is GAGVSQSPSNKVTEKGKDVELRCDPISGHTALYWYRQSLGQGLEFLIYFQGNSAPDKSGLPSDRFSAERTGGSVSTLTIQRTQQEDSAVYLCASSLSAGGRDTQYFGPGTRLTVL.

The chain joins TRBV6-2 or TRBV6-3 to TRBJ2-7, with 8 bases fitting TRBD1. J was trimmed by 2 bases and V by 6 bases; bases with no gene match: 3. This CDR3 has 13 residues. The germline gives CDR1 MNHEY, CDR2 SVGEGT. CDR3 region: CASSPTGAYEQYF. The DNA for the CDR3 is TGTGCCAGCAGCCCGACAGGGGCCTACGAGCAGTACTTC.

In nucleotides, the CDR3 is TGTGCCAGCAGCTCCTCATACGACTTCTATGGCTACACCTTC. It is translated as CASSSSYDFYGYTF. V and J are TRBV5-6 and TRBJ1-2; D is unresolved. The V gene lost 3 bases and the J gene lost 4 bases, with 13 bases spanning the gap. This CDR3 region has 14 residues. The germline V gene has CDR1 SGHDT and CDR2 YYEEEE.

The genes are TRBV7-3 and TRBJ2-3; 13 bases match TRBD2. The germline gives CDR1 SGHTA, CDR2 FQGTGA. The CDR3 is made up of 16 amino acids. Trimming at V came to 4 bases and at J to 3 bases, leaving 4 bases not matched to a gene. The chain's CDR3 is CASSSGGLAGTDTQYF. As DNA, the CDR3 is TGTGCCAGCAGCTCTGGGGGACTAGCGGGAACAGATACGCAGTATTTT. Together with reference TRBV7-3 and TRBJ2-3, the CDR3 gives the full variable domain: GAGVSQTPSNKVTEKGKYVELRCDPISGHTALYWYRQSLGQGPEFLIYFQGTGAADDSGLPNDRFFAVRPEGSVSTLKIQRTERGDSAVYLCASSSGGLAGTDTQYFGPGTRLTVL.

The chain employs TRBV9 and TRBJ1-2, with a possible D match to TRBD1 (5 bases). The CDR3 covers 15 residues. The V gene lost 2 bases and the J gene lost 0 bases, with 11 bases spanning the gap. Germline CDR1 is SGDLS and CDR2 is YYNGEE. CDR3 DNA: TGTGCCAGCAGCGTTACAGGCGTTTCTAACTATGGCTACACCTTC. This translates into CASSVTGVSNYGYTF.

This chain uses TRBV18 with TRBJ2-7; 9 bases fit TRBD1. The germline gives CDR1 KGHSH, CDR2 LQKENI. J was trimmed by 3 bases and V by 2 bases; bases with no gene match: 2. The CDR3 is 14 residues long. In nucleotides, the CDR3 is TGTGCCAGCTCACCAGGACAGGGGCACTACGAGCAGTACTTC. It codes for CASSPGQGHYEQYF.

The CDR3 here is CASSIGFNYGYTF. The CDR3 region has the DNA TGTGCCAGTAGTATCGGTTTTAACTATGGCTACACCTTC. The V call is TRBV19, the J call TRBJ1-2; D is uncertain. The germline gives CDR1 LNHDA, CDR2 SQIVND (reference sequence). The CDR3 extends over 13 amino acids. Between the trimmed V and J ends, which lost 3 bases and 1 base, there was a span of 6 bases.

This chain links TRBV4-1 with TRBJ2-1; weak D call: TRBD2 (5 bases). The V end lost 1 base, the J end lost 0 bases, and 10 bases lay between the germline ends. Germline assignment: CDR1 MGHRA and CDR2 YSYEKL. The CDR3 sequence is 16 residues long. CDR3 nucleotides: TGCGCCAGCAGCCAAGTAGGACGGGGCTCCTACAATGAGCAGTTCTTC. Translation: CASSQVGRGSYNEQFF.

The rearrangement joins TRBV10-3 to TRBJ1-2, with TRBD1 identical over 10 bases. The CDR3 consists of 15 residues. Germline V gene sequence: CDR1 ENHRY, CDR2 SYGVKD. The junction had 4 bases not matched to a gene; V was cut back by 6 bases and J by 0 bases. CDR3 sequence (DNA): TGTGCCATCAGGGCGACAGGGGGCACTAACTATGGCTACACCTTC. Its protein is CAIRATGGTNYGYTF.

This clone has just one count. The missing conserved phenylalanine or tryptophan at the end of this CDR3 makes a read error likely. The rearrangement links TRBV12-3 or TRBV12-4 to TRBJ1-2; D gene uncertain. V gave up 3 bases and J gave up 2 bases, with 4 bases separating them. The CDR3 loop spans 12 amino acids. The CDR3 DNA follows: TGTGCCAGCAGTTTGCGGAACTATGGCTACACCCTC. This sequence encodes CASSLRNYGYTL.

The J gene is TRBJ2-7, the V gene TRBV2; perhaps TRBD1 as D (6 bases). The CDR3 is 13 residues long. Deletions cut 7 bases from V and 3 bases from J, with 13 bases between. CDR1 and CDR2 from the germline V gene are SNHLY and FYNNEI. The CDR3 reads CASKVAGDYEQYF. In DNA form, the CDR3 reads TGTGCCAGCAAGGTAGCAGGGGACTACGAGCAGTACTTC.

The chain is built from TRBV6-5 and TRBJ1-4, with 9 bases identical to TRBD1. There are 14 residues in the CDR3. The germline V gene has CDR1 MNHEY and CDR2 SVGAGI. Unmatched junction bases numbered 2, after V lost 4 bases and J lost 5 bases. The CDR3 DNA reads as TGTGCCAGCAGTTGGGACAGGGTGAATGAAAAACTGTTTTTT. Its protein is CASSWDRVNEKLFF.